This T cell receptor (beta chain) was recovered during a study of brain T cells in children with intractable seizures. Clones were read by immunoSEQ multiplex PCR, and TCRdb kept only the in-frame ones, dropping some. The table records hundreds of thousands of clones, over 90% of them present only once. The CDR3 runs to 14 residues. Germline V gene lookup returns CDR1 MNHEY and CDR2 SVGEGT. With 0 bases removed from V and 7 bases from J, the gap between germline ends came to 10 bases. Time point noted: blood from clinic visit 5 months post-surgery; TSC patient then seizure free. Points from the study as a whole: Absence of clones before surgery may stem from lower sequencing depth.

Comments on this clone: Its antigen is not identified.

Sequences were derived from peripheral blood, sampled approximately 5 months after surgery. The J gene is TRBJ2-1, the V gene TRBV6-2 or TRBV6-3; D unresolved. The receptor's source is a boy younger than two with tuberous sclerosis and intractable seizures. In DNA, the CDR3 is TGTGCCAGCAGTTACTCGATTGGGCTTAATGAGCAGTTCTTC. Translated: CASSYSIGLNEQFF.